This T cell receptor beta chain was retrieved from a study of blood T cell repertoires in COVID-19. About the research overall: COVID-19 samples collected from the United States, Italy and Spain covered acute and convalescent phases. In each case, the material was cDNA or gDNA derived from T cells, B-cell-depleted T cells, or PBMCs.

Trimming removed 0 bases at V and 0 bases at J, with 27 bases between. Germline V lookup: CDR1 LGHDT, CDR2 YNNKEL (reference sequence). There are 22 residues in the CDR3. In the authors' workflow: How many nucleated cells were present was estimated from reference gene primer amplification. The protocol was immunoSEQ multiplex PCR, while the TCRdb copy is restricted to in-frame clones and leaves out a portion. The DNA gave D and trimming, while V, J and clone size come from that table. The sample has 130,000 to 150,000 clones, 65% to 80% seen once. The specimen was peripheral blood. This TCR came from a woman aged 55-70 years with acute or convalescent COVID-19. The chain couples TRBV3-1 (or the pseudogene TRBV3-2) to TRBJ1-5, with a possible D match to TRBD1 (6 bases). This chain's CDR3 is CASSQEKGQILCLTYSNQPQHF. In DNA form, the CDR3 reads TGTGCCAGCAGCCAAGAAAAAGGACAGATACTGTGCCTTACTTATAGCAATCAGCCCCAGCATTTT.